A selection of T cell receptor beta chains follows, all from one sample in a study of cytomegalovirus exposure and HLA in healthy donors. Profiled with immunoSEQ multiplex PCR; TCRdb holds only in-frame clones, not every one. The sample carries roughly 190,000 clones, approximately 80% recorded once. Material for sequencing was PBMCs. All receptors come from a young woman in good health and CMV-seronegative. Both conserved end residues are trimmed from each CDR3. The order of the fields is V gene, D gene, J gene, CDR3 protein. D genes are given only for firm matches.

v_gene: TRBV19; d_gene: TRBD1; j_gene: TRBJ1-1; CDR3aa: ASSPSSAGGFEDTEAF
v_gene: TRBV25-1; d_gene: TRBD2; j_gene: TRBJ2-1; CDR3aa: ASSETLAGHNEQF
v_gene: TRBV13; d_gene: NA; j_gene: TRBJ2-3; CDR3aa: ASSLVQEQGDTQY
v_gene: TRBV6-1; d_gene: NA; j_gene: TRBJ2-6; CDR3aa: ASSTSVGANVLT
v_gene: TRBV5-4; d_gene: NA; j_gene: TRBJ1-2; CDR3aa: ASSQPGYGYT
v_gene: TRBV7-9; d_gene: NA; j_gene: TRBJ1-1; CDR3aa: ASSFTGPTEAF
v_gene: TRBV2; d_gene: TRBD2; j_gene: TRBJ2-5; CDR3aa: ASSDALAGQETQY
v_gene: TRBV5-4; d_gene: NA; j_gene: TRBJ2-6; CDR3aa: ASRAPSGAANVLT
v_gene: TRBV2; d_gene: NA; j_gene: TRBJ1-3; CDR3aa: ASSETGPGNTIY
v_gene: TRBV7-9; d_gene: NA; j_gene: TRBJ2-5; CDR3aa: ASSFLVGADQETQY
v_gene: TRBV28; d_gene: NA; j_gene: TRBJ1-2; CDR3aa: ASLSSYGYT
v_gene: TRBV7-9; d_gene: TRBD1; j_gene: TRBJ2-7; CDR3aa: ASSFGDRAFNEQY
v_gene: TRBV7-9; d_gene: NA; j_gene: TRBJ1-4; CDR3aa: ASSSTAKGVGEKLF
v_gene: TRBV19; d_gene: TRBD1; j_gene: TRBJ2-4; CDR3aa: ASSNLDREFPKNIQY
v_gene: TRBV2; d_gene: TRBD1; j_gene: TRBJ1-2; CDR3aa: ASSDQTGIRGYT
v_gene: TRBV10-3; d_gene: TRBD1; j_gene: TRBJ2-5; CDR3aa: AISDPQKGAKETQY
v_gene: TRBV19; d_gene: NA; j_gene: TRBJ1-1; CDR3aa: ASSRGGTREAF
v_gene: TRBV28; d_gene: NA; j_gene: TRBJ1-6; CDR3aa: ASSLWTNRGSPLH
v_gene: TRBV11-2; d_gene: TRBD2; j_gene: TRBJ2-3; CDR3aa: ASSLDLVLAGDVPDTQY
v_gene: TRBV7-8; d_gene: TRBD1; j_gene: TRBJ1-5; CDR3aa: ASSLGDRGPYSNQPQH
v_gene: TRBV18; d_gene: NA; j_gene: TRBJ1-3; CDR3aa: ASSPGDGSSGNTIY
v_gene: TRBV2; d_gene: TRBD1; j_gene: TRBJ1-2; CDR3aa: ASSYFRTGPANYGYT
v_gene: TRBV28; d_gene: TRBD2; j_gene: TRBJ2-1; CDR3aa: ASSFGGEGYNEQF
v_gene: TRBV7-2; d_gene: NA; j_gene: TRBJ1-1; CDR3aa: ASSLLTGDTEAF
v_gene: TRBV7-9; d_gene: NA; j_gene: TRBJ1-1; CDR3aa: ASSGFQGSNTEAF
v_gene: TRBV6-1; d_gene: NA; j_gene: TRBJ2-1; CDR3aa: ASSGPFGEHNEQF
v_gene: TRBV27; d_gene: TRBD2; j_gene: TRBJ2-3; CDR3aa: ASSKESGSGTDTQY
v_gene: TRBV30; d_gene: TRBD2; j_gene: TRBJ2-3; CDR3aa: AWSGTPPQREASTDTQY
v_gene: TRBV7-8; d_gene: TRBD2; j_gene: TRBJ2-1; CDR3aa: ASSLGLAGAAGPYNEQF
v_gene: TRBV6-1; d_gene: TRBD2; j_gene: TRBJ2-1; CDR3aa: ASSDGTSGSTYNEQF
v_gene: TRBV7-8; d_gene: TRBD2; j_gene: TRBJ2-7; CDR3aa: ASSRTSGYEQY
v_gene: TRBV2; d_gene: TRBD1; j_gene: TRBJ1-3; CDR3aa: ASTPRQGDFGNTIY
v_gene: TRBV25-1; d_gene: NA; j_gene: TRBJ1-6; CDR3aa: ASSEQAGRDNSPLH
v_gene: TRBV5-1; d_gene: NA; j_gene: TRBJ2-5; CDR3aa: ASSLAQGRVSEETQY
v_gene: TRBV7-9; d_gene: NA; j_gene: TRBJ2-7; CDR3aa: SSSPPRLESYEQY
v_gene: TRBV6-5; d_gene: TRBD1; j_gene: TRBJ1-2; CDR3aa: ASRDTGELRGYT
v_gene: TRBV23-1; d_gene: TRBD2; j_gene: TRBJ2-3; CDR3aa: ASSPPPGLARKRGTDTQY
v_gene: TRBV7-9; d_gene: TRBD1; j_gene: TRBJ1-1; CDR3aa: ASSLGDRELDTEAF
v_gene: TRBV10-3; d_gene: NA; j_gene: TRBJ2-1; CDR3aa: AISDRPERRDQQF
v_gene: TRBV30; d_gene: NA; j_gene: TRBJ2-3; CDR3aa: AWSTDSSQADTQY
v_gene: TRBV11-3; d_gene: TRBD1; j_gene: TRBJ2-1; CDR3aa: ASSSRTGRSSYNEQF
v_gene: TRBV7-2; d_gene: TRBD1; j_gene: TRBJ1-5; CDR3aa: ASRTGSNQPQH
v_gene: TRBV5-6; d_gene: TRBD1; j_gene: TRBJ2-3; CDR3aa: ASSSTGGLKISTDTQY
v_gene: TRBV13; d_gene: NA; j_gene: TRBJ2-6; CDR3aa: ASSTFGANVLT
v_gene: TRBV28; d_gene: TRBD1; j_gene: TRBJ1-1; CDR3aa: ASSFEVDRAPLF
v_gene: TRBV6-1; d_gene: NA; j_gene: TRBJ2-7; CDR3aa: ASSEGDLYEQY
v_gene: TRBV28; d_gene: TRBD2; j_gene: TRBJ2-2; CDR3aa: ASSSRSGEGLF
v_gene: TRBV7-2; d_gene: NA; j_gene: TRBJ1-1; CDR3aa: ASRGGGGNMNTEAF
v_gene: TRBV21-1; d_gene: NA; j_gene: TRBJ2-7; CDR3aa: ASSTKWGQGSWNEQY
v_gene: TRBV6-1; d_gene: TRBD1; j_gene: TRBJ2-7; CDR3aa: ASSDGTAYEQY
v_gene: TRBV19; d_gene: TRBD1; j_gene: TRBJ1-1; CDR3aa: ASRDRENTEAF
v_gene: TRBV28; d_gene: TRBD1; j_gene: TRBJ1-1; CDR3aa: ASSFFGGGGRGITEAF
v_gene: TRBV28; d_gene: NA; j_gene: TRBJ1-1; CDR3aa: ASSLRFWNTEAF
v_gene: TRBV4-3; d_gene: NA; j_gene: TRBJ2-1; CDR3aa: ASSQDPQTSSYNEQF
v_gene: TRBV2; d_gene: TRBD2; j_gene: TRBJ2-3; CDR3aa: ASSEAGGGDTQY
v_gene: TRBV7-8; d_gene: TRBD1; j_gene: TRBJ2-7; CDR3aa: ASSSGQAGEQY
v_gene: TRBV7-9; d_gene: NA; j_gene: TRBJ1-1; CDR3aa: SSSLVGGGHTEAF
v_gene: TRBV30; d_gene: NA; j_gene: TRBJ2-7; CDR3aa: AWSVLGVEQY
v_gene: TRBV11-2; d_gene: NA; j_gene: TRBJ1-5; CDR3aa: ASSDSLQPQH
v_gene: TRBV5-1; d_gene: TRBD2; j_gene: TRBJ2-5; CDR3aa: ASRTSGSGETQY